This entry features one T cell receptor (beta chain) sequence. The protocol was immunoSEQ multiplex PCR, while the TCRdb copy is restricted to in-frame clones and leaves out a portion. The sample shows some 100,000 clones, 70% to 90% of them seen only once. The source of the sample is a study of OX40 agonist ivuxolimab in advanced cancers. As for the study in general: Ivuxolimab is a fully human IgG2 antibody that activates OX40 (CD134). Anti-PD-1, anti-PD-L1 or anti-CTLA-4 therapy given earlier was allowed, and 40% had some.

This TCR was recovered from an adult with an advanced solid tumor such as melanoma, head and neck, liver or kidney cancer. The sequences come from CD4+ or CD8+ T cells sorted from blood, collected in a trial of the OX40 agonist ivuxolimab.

CDR3 DNA sequence: TGTGCCAGCAGACCGGAAGGGCGAGATACGCAGTATTTT. Amino acid sequence: CASRPEGRDTQYF. The J gene is TRBJ2-3, the V gene TRBV7-9; D unclear. V lost 6 bases and J lost 5, with 12 bases in between. The CDR3 length is 13 residues. Germline V gene data show CDR1 as SEHNR and CDR2 as FQNEAQ (reference sequence).